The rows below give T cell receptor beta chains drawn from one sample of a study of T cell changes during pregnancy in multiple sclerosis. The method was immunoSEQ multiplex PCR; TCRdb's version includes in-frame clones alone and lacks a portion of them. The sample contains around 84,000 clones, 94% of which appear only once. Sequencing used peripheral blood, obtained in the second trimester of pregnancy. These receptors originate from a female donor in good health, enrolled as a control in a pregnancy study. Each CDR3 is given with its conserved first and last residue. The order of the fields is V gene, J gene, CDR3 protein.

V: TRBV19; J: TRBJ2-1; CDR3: CASSTSSGREFF
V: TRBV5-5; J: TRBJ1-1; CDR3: CASSLIFGGTNTEAFF
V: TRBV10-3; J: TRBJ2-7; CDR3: CAISEVDTYEQYF
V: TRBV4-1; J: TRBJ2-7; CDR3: CASSQDTGREGSYEQYF
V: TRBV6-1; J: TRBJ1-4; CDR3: CASSGRVHNEKLFF
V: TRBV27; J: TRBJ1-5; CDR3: CASSITGTGGSQPQHF
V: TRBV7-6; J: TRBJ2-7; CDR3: CASSLGQGAYEQYF
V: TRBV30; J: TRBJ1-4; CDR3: CAWRTAGASEKLFF
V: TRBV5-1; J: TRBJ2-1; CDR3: CASSLEVGLAGGGEQFF
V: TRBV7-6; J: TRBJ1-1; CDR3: CASSSGREGEAFF
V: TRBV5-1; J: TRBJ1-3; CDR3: CASSLGTVVSGNTIYF
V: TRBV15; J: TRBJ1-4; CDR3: CATSTRQDSTVLRANEKLFF
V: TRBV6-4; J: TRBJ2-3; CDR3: CASSDSQGADTQYF
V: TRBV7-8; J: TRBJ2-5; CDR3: CASSFGQGRETQYF
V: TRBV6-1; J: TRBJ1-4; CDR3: CASSEGGRGGEKLFF
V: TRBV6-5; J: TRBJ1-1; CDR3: CASSSLGIGGTEAFF
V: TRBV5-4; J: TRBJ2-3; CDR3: CASSYGQGAGDTQYF
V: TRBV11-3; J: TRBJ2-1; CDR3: CASSLTGAGNEQFF
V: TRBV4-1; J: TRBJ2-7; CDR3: CASSHPAVVYEQYF
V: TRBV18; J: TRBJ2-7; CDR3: CASSPGGHEQYF
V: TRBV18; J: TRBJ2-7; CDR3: CASSPGRASGRPTAYEQYF
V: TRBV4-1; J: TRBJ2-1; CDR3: CASSQSIFLYNEQFF
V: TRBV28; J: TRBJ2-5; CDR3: CASSYPTSGQETQYF
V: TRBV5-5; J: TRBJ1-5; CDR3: CASSLIAGGTYNQPQHF
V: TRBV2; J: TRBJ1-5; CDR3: CASSEPGDHNQPQHF
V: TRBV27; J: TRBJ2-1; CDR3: CASSGRTTDNEQFF
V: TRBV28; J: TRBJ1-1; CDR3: CASSLLGGSNTEAFF
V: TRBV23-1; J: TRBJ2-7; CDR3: CASSQLCYRGGHEQYF
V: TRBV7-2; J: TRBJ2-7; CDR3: CASSPTTSGRAYEQYF
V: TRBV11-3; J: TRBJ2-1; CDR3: CASSRLGYNEQFF
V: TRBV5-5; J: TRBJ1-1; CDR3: CASSLDNGGLTEAFF
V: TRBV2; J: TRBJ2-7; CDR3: CASSLDNEQYF
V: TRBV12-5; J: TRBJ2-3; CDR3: CASGLNTDTQYF
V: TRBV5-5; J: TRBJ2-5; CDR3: CASSLGVTGMEETQYF
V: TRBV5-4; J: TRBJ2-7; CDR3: CASSSDRGEQYF
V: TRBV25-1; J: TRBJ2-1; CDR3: CASSETSGKGGNEQFF
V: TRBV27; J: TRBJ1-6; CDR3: CASSFWQGASPLHF
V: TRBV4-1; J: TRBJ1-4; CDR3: CASSQGRGDRTFF
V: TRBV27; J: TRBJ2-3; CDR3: CASSPSGGTDTQYF
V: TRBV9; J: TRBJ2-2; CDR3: CASSGQGQGVGELFF
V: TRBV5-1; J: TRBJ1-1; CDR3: CASSFGGEDTEAFF
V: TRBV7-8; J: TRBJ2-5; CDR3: CASSLVVAGRQETQYF
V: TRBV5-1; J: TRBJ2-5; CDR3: CASRTGSETQYF
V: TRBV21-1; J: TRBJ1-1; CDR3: CASRSSVFPGHTEAFF
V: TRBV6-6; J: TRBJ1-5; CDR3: CASSRQGSSNQPQHF
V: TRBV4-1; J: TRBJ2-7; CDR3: CASSHRLAGEYEQYF
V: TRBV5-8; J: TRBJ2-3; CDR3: CASSPGLAGARADTQYF
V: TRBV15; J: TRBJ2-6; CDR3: CATSTSGTGANVLTF
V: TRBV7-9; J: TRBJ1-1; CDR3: CASSLDITEAFF
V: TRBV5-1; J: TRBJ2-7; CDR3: CASSFSTAGGYEQYF
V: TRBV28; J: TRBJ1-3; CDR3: CASSLGQGVHTIYF
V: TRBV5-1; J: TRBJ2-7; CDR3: CASSLLLGISDEQYF
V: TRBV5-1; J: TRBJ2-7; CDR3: CASSLASGDYEQYF
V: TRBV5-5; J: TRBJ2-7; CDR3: CASSFGQEGGYEQYF
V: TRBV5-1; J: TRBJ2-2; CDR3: CASSPFPPSGNLANTGELFF
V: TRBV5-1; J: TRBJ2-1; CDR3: CASSLSGNEQFF
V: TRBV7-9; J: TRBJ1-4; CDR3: CASSLAGADEKLFF
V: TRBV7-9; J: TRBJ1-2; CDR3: CASSRGDISLYGYTF
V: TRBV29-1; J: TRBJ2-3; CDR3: CSVATDSTDTQYF